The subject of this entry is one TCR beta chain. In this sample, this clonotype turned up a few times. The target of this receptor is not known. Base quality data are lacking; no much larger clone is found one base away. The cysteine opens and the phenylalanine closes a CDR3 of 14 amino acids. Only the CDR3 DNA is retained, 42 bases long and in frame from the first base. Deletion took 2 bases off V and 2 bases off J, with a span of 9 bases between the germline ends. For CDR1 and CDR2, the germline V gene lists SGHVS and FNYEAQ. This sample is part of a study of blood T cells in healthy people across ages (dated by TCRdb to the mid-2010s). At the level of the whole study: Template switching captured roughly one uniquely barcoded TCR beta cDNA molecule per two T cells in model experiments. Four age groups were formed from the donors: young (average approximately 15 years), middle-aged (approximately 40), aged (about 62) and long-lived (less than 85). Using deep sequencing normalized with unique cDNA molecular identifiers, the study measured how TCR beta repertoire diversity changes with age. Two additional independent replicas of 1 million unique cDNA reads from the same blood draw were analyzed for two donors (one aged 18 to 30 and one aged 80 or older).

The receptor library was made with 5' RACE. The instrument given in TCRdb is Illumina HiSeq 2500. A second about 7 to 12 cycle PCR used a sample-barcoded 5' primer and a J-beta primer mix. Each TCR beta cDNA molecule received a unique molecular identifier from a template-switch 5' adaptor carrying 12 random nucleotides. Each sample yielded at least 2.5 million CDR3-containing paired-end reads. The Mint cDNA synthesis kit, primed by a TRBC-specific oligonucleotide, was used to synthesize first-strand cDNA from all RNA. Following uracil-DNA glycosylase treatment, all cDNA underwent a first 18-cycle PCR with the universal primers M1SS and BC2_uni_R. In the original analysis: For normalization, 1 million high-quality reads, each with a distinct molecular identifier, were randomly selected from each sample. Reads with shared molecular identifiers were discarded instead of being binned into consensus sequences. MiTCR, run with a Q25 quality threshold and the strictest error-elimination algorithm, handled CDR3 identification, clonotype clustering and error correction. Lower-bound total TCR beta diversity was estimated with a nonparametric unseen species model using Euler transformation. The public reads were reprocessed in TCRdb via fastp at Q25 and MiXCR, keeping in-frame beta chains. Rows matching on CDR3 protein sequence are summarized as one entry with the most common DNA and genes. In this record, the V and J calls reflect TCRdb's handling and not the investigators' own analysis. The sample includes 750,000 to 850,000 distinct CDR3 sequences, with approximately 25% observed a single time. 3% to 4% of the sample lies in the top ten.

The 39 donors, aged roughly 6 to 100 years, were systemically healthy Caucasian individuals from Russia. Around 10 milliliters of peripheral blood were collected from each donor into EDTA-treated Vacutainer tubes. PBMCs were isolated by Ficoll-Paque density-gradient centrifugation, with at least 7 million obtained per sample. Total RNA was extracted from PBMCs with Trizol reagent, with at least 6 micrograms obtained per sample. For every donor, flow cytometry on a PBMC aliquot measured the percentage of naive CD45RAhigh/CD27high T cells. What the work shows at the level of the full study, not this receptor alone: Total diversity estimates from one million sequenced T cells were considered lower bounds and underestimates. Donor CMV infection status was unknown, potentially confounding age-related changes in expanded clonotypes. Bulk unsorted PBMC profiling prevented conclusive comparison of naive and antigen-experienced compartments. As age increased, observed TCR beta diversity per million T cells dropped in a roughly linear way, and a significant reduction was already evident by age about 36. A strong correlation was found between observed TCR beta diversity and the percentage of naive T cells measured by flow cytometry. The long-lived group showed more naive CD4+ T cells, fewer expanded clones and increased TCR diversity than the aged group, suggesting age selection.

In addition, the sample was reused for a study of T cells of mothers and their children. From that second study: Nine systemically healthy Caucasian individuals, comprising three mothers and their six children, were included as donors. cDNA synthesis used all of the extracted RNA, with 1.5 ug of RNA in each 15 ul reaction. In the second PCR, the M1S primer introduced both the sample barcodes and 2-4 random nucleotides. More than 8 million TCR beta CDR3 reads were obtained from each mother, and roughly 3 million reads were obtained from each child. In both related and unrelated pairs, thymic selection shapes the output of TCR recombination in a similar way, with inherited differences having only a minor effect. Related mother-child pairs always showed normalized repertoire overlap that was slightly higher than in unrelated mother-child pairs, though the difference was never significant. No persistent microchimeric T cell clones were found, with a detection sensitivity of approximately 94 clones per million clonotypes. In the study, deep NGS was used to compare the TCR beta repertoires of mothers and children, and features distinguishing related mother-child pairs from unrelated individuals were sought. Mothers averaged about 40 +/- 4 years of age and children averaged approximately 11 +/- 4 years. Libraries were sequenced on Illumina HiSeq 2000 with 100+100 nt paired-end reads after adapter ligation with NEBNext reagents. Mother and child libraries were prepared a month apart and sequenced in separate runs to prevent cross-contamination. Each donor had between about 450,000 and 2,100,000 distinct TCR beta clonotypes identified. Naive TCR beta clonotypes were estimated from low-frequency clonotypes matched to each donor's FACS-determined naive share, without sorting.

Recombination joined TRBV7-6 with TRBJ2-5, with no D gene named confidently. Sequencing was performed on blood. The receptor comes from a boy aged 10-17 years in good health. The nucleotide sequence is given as TGTGCCAGCAGCTTAAACTATATGCAAGAGACCCAGTACTTC. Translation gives CASSLNYMQETQYF.